This TCR beta chain appears in the sequencing data of a study of cytomegalovirus exposure and HLA in healthy donors. PCR used 60 Vbeta primers and 13 Jbeta primers. Generated by immunoSEQ multiplex PCR, the TCRdb table keeps only in-frame clones and is missing some. There are 100,000 to 150,000 clones in the sample; approximately 82% occur only once, and 2% to 3% lies in the top ten. Source material: PBMCs. The TCR sequence derives from a man between 50 and 59 years old in good health and CMV-seronegative.

The CDR3 nucleotides read TGTGCCAGCTCACCTGCGGGAGGAGAAGAGACCCAGTACTTC. Its protein is CASSPAGGEETQYF. V is TRBV18 and J is TRBJ2-5; 8 nucleotides align to TRBD2. The germline CDR1 and CDR2 sequences are KGHSH and LQKENI. This CDR3 contains 14 residues. Trimming removed 3 bases from V and 3 bases from J; junction bases left unmatched: 3.